The clone carrying this T cell receptor beta chain is a singleton in its sample. Its antigen is currently unknown. Treatment of the sample: roughly nine-day PBMC culture with coronavirus spike peptide pools or control peptides (ViraFEST assay). When around nine days of culture had elapsed, CD4+ T cells were isolated by negative selection. The record originates from a study of vaccination and CD4 T cells after COVID-19. At the Johns Hopkins FTIC core, DNA taken from cultured CD4+ T cells was sequenced by way of the Oncomine TCR Beta short-read assay. A single record per CDR3 protein comes from TCRdb applying MiXCR to the PCR reads. The sample lists about 6,400 distinct CDR3 sequences; around four fifths were seen once. Findings and limits, study-wide: Spike mono-reactive clones accounted for 304 of the 307 vaccine-specific clones found in convalescent patients.

Trimming left V 0 bases short and J 3 bases short, with 6 bases between. Germline V CDR1 and CDR2: DFQATT, SNEGSKA (reference sequence). This CDR3 comprises 13 residues. The chain couples TRBV20-1 to TRBJ1-3, with no clear D. This TCR came from a human donor who had recovered from COVID-19. The sample comprised CD4+ T cells from blood, cultured in vitro. CDR3 protein: CSAREVLGNTIYF. The CDR3 DNA reads TGCAGTGCTAGAGAGGTCCTTGGAAACACCATATATTTT.